A single sample is the source of the 16 T cell receptor beta chains below, sequenced in a study of blood T cell repertoires in COVID-19. TCRdb's table, derived via immunoSEQ multiplex PCR, lists solely in-frame clones and lacks some. The profile covers fewer than 250,000 clones, with about 91% appearing a single time and under 15% taken by the ten largest. The sequencing sample was made of PBMCs or T cells enriched from blood (not recorded which). The receptors were sampled from a woman between 50 and 59 years old with acute COVID-19.

The chain recombines TRBV18 with TRBJ2-1; 11 bases map to TRBD1. CDR3 length: 18 residues. After removal of 4 bases from V and 0 bases from J, the junction contained 8 bases not matched to a gene. CDR1 is KGHSH, CDR2 LQKENI, per germline. The CDR3 here is CASSRTGTGGSSYNEQFF. The CDR3 bases are TGTGCCAGCTCACGAACCGGGACAGGGGGGAGCTCCTACAATGAGCAGTTCTTC.

The chain has TRBV20-1 and TRBJ2-5, with D perhaps matching TRBD1 (5 bases). CDR3 length: 14 amino acids. V was pared by 3 bases and J by 1 base, with 12 bases between. Germline V gives CDR1 DFQATT, CDR2 SNEGSKA (reference sequence). CDR3 nucleotide sequence: TGCAGTGCTAGTACCCGAAGGGGCCAAGAGACCCAGTACTTC. It translates to CSASTRRGQETQYF.

The chain combines TRBV5-1 with TRBJ2-1; TRBD2 agrees at 12 bases. This CDR3 has 14 residues. The germline V gene encodes CDR1 SGHRS and CDR2 YFSETQ. The junction had 2 bases not matched to a gene; V was cut back by 0 bases and J by 10 bases. The DNA of the CDR3 is TGCGCCAGCAGCTTGGGTACTAGCGGGAGGGAGCAGTTCTTC. Translating it yields CASSLGTSGREQFF.

This rearrangement joins TRBV7-3 to TRBJ2-1; 8 bases are a match to TRBD2. Germline V gene data show CDR1 as SGHTA and CDR2 as FQGTGA. CDR3 length: 20 amino acids. J gave up 0 bases and V 4 bases, and 17 bases lay outside the gene matches. This CDR3 is CASSSPVRTRTSFSYNEQFF. DNA of the CDR3: TGTGCCAGCAGCTCCCCCGTGCGAACCCGGACTAGCTTCTCCTACAATGAGCAGTTCTTC. Variable domain in full (rest from reference TRBV7-3 and TRBJ2-1): GAGVSQTPSNKVTEKGKYVELRCDPISGHTALYWYRQSLGQGPEFLIYFQGTGAADDSGLPNDRFFAVRPEGSVSTLKIQRTERGDSAVYLCASSSPVRTRTSFSYNEQFFGPGTRLTVL.

The rearrangement links TRBV4-3 to TRBJ2-6; 9 bases agree with TRBD1. V shed 0 bases and J 4 bases; nucleotides not matched to a gene: 1. Germline V gene sequence: CDR1 LGHNA, CDR2 YSLEER. CDR3 length equals 16 residues. In DNA, the CDR3 is TGCGCCAGCAGCCAAGATGGGACAGGGGGGGCCAACGTCCTGACTTTC. This encodes CASSQDGTGGANVLTF.

V gene TRBV6-5 combines with J gene TRBJ2-7; the match to TRBD2 covers 7 bases. The CDR3 is made up of 16 amino acids. After removal of 2 bases from V and 0 bases from J, the junction contained 7 bases not matched to a gene. Germline CDR1 MNHEY, CDR2 SVGAGI. CDR3 bases: TGTGCCAGCAGTTACCTTTCGCGGGGGAGCTCCTACGAGCAGTACTTC. This encodes CASSYLSRGSSYEQYF.

This clone was observed a handful of times. The chain joins TRBV14 to TRBJ2-7; D is perhaps TRBD2 (6 bases). Per the germline V gene, CDR1 is SGHDN and CDR2 is FVKESK. The CDR3 contains 16 residues. V was shortened by 3 bases and J by 4 bases, with 19 bases between the two germline ends. CDR3 DNA: TGTGCCAGCAGCCATCCTCGGGGGAAAGGGAAATACGAGCAGTACTTC. This gives the protein CASSHPRGKGKYEQYF.

The V call is TRBV6-5, the J call TRBJ1-1, with a weak D call TRBD1 (6 bases). The CDR3 covers 13 residues. V lost 7 bases, J lost 3 bases, and 12 bases lay in between. Germline V lookup: CDR1 MNHEY, CDR2 SVGAGI. Here the CDR3 DNA reads TGTGCCAGCATGGGACAAATCGACACTGAAGCTTTCTTT. Encoded protein: CASMGQIDTEAFF.

The sample holds one count of this clone. This rearrangement joins TRBV19 to TRBJ2-3; 7 nucleotides line up with TRBD2. CDR3 length: 14 residues. Germline V CDR1 and CDR2: LNHDA, SQIVND (reference sequence). The V and J ends lost 3 bases and 4 bases, in that order; junction bases with no gene match: 4. The CDR3 here is CASSMGGMPDTQYF. The CDR3 nucleotides are TGTGCCAGTAGTATGGGGGGGATGCCAGATACGCAGTATTTT. The full variable domain, rest sourced from reference TRBV19 and TRBJ2-3, is DGGITQSPKYLFRKEGQNVTLSCEQNLNHDAMYWYRQDPGQGLRLIYYSQIVNDFQKGDIAEGYSVSREKKESFPLTVTSAQKNPTAFYLCASSMGGMPDTQYFGPGTRLTVL.

The V call is TRBV5-1, the J call TRBJ1-6, with 7 bases aligning to TRBD1. The ends lost 2 bases at V and 10 bases at J; junction bases unmatched: 6. CDR1 SGHRS and CDR2 YFSETQ come from the germline V gene. The CDR3 is 14 residues long. The CDR3 sequence: CASSFGQDGSPLHF. The CDR3 DNA reads as TGCGCCAGCAGCTTCGGACAGGATGGCTCACCCCTCCACTTT.

CDR3: CASSLPGNTEAFF. CDR3 nucleotide sequence: TGTGCCAGCAGCTTGCCGGGGAACACTGAAGCTTTCTTT. This chain uses TRBV7-9 with TRBJ1-1; D call uncertain. Germline-derived CDR1 and CDR2 are SEHNR and FQNEAQ (reference sequence). Trimming removed 3 bases from V and 1 base from J, with 6 bases in between. The CDR3 spans 13 residues.

This clone was seen a single time. This chain connects TRBV30 to TRBJ1-3; TRBD1 agrees at 12 bases. Losses at the gene ends were 3 bases for V and 3 bases for J; bases not matched to a gene: 3. The germline gives CDR1 GTSNPN, CDR2 SVGIG (reference sequence). This CDR3 is 15 amino acids long. CDR3 DNA: TGTGCCTGGAGGGGACAGGGGGCAAATGGAAACACCATATATTTT. This sequence encodes CAWRGQGANGNTIYF.

V usage is TRBV9 and J usage is TRBJ2-3, with TRBD2 matching over 8 bases. V lost 3 bases, J lost 0 bases, and 3 bases stayed unmatched. The CDR3 spans 15 residues. Germline V lookup: CDR1 SGDLS, CDR2 YYNGEE. This chain's CDR3 is CASSAGGTSTDTQYF. CDR3 nucleotides: TGTGCCAGCAGCGCGGGAGGGACGAGCACAGATACGCAGTATTTT.

V gene TRBV18 combines with J gene TRBJ1-2; 8 bases are a match to TRBD1. Trimming cost V 3 bases and J 6 bases; bases outside gene matches: 6. The CDR3 consists of 14 residues. Germline V gene sequence: CDR1 KGHSH, CDR2 LQKENI. The CDR3 region is CASSPTGGANGYTF. The DNA of the CDR3 is TGTGCCAGCTCACCCACAGGGGGGGCGAATGGCTACACCTTC.

This rearrangement joins TRBV9 to TRBJ1-6; D is undetermined. Trimming removed 4 bases from V and 5 bases from J, with 7 bases in between. CDR1 is SGDLS, CDR2 YYNGEE, per germline. The CDR3 runs to 13 residues. The CDR3 loop reads CASSPFHNSPLHF. CDR3 sequence (DNA): TGTGCCAGCAGCCCATTTCATAATTCACCCCTCCACTTT.

The V call is TRBV27, the J call TRBJ2-7, with 7 bases that match TRBD1. Germline V gives CDR1 MNHEY, CDR2 SMNVEV (reference sequence). This CDR3 has 14 residues. With V trimmed by 3 bases and J by 5 bases, 7 bases remained unmatched. This CDR3 reads CASSFDRGRDEQYF. The CDR3 DNA is TGTGCCAGCAGTTTTGATAGGGGGCGCGACGAGCAGTACTTC.